Below are 17 T cell receptor beta chains sequenced from a single sample in a study of shared clonotypes between healthy human individuals. The data were produced by immunoSEQ multiplex PCR, yet TCRdb's version contains in-frame clones alone and is incomplete. The sample has a few million clones, approximately 94% seen once. The sequenced material came from naive CD4+ T cells sorted from blood. Subset in this sample: CD45RA+ positively selected. These receptors were obtained from a man aged 18 to 29 in good health.

The J gene is TRBJ2-7, the V gene TRBV5-4; tentative D call: TRBD2 (5 bases). The germline CDR1 and CDR2 sequences are SGHNT and YYREEE (reference sequence). The ends were cut back, 4 bases at V and 3 bases at J, with 20 bases in the middle. This CDR3 spans 16 amino acids. CDR3 loop: CASSLGFSASVYEQYF. Written as DNA, the CDR3 is TGTGCCAGCAGCCTAGGATTTAGCGCTTCGGTCTACGAGCAGTACTTC.

The chain links TRBV5-1 to TRBJ1-4; D not resolved. Trimming removed 2 bases at V and 8 bases at J, with 16 bases between. Germline loops: CDR1 SGHRS, CDR2 YFSETQ. The CDR3 extends over 15 amino acids. In DNA form, the CDR3 reads TGCGCCAGCAGCTTCACCAGTGCGGAACTCGAAAAACTGTTTTTT. Translating gives CASSFTSAELEKLFF. The full variable domain, in which reference TRBV5-1 and TRBJ1-4 provide the parts outside the CDR3, is KAGVTQTPRYLIKTRGQQVTLSCSPISGHRSVSWYQQTPGQGLQFLFEYFSETQRNKGNFPGRFSGRQFSNSRSEMNVSTLELGDSALYLCASSFTSAELEKLFFGSGTQLSVL.

The chain carries TRBV12-5 and TRBJ2-5, with 7 bases aligning to TRBD2. The J segment lost 5 bases and the V segment lost 3 bases, leaving 9 bases of the junction unmatched. Germline-derived CDR1 and CDR2 are LGHNT and FRNRAP. The CDR3 loop spans 15 amino acids. This CDR3 reads CASGLMRGSGETQYF. CDR3 bases: TGTGCTAGTGGTTTAATGCGCGGGAGCGGGGAGACCCAGTACTTC.

The count of this clone is one. CDR3 loop: CASSSTGDGSPLHF. As DNA, the CDR3 is TGTGCCAGTAGTTCCACAGGTGACGGGTCACCCCTCCACTTT. V gene TRBV19 combines with J gene TRBJ1-6; a weak D match, TRBD1 (5 bases). V lost 5 bases, J lost 10 bases, and 15 bases lay in between. The CDR3 sequence is 14 residues long. Germline V gene data show CDR1 as LNHDA and CDR2 as SQIVND (reference sequence).

The chain employs TRBV6-4 and TRBJ2-1; possibly TRBD1 for D (6 bases). The V and J ends lost 5 bases and 4 bases respectively, with 24 bases between them. Germline CDR1 reads MRHNA; CDR2 reads SNTAGT. The CDR3 extends over 18 amino acids. CDR3 sequence (DNA): TGTGCCAGCAGTCAAAAACCTTTAACAGGGTCCGGTTACAATGAGCAGTTCTTC. This encodes CASSQKPLTGSGYNEQFF.

The chain has TRBV28 and TRBJ2-7; 7 bases line up with TRBD1. Trimming removed 6 bases from V and 3 bases from J; junction bases left unmatched: 8. Germline CDR1 is MDHEN and CDR2 is SYDVKM. This CDR3 is built from 14 residues. Here the CDR3 reads CASRSGGKGYEQYF. DNA of the CDR3: TGTGCCAGCAGGTCAGGGGGAAAGGGCTACGAGCAGTACTTC.

The J gene is TRBJ2-5, the V gene TRBV10-3, with TRBD2 matching 8 bases. With V trimmed by 4 bases and J by 3 bases, 13 bases remained unmatched. The V gene's germline CDR1 is ENHRY and CDR2 SYGVKD. CDR3 length: 17 residues. In DNA form, the CDR3 reads TGTGCCATCAGTGGAACCCCCCTAACGGGAGGGAAAGAGACCCAGTACTTC. Protein sequence: CAISGTPLTGGKETQYF.

The chain links TRBV7-8 to TRBJ2-1; 10 positions agree with TRBD2. This CDR3 contains 14 residues. The V gene's germline CDR1 is SGHVS and CDR2 FQNEAQ. The trim removed 1 base at V and 12 bases at J, leaving 6 bases unmatched. The CDR3 protein is CASSLEAGGLGQFF. In DNA form, the CDR3 reads TGTGCCAGCAGCTTAGAAGCGGGGGGGCTCGGGCAGTTCTTC.

The rearrangement links TRBV6-6 to TRBJ1-1; D might be TRBD1 (5 bases). Trimming took 10 bases from V and 6 from J, leaving 18 bases between them. Germline assignment: CDR1 MNHNY and CDR2 SVGAGI (reference sequence). The CDR3 is 13 residues long. The CDR3, as DNA: TGTGCCACCCTGACCGGGGGACGCCCTGAAGCTTTCTTT. Its translation is CATLTGGRPEAFF.

V gene TRBV7-9 combines with J gene TRBJ2-2, with D possibly TRBD2 on 6 matching bases. V shed 6 bases and J shed 2 bases, with 13 bases lying between them. The CDR3 is 15 amino acids. Germline CDR1 reads SEHNR; CDR2 reads FQNEAQ (reference sequence). The CDR3 DNA follows: TGTGCCAGCAGACGGGACTGGAGAAACACCGGGGAGCTGTTTTTT. This translates into CASRRDWRNTGELFF.

A single count supports this clone. This chain uses TRBV5-1 with TRBJ2-7; 7 bases fit TRBD1. The CDR3 has 15 amino acids. V shed 0 bases, J shed 0 bases, and the junction held 3 bases outside the gene matches. The germline CDR1 and CDR2 sequences are SGHRS and YFSETQ. In DNA form, the CDR3 reads TGCGCCAGCAGCTTGGTACCAGGGGGCTCCTACGAGCAGTACTTC. Its protein product is CASSLVPGGSYEQYF.

This chain links TRBV5-1 with TRBJ1-5; maybe TRBD1 (5 bases). CDR3 length equals 13 residues. Trimming pared 0 bases from V and 6 bases from J, leaving 7 bases between. CDR1 is SGHRS and CDR2 is YFSETQ in the germline V gene. The CDR3 DNA reads as TGCGCCAGCAGCTTGGGGGACGCTCAGCCCCAGCATTTT. It codes for CASSLGDAQPQHF.

The chain carries TRBV6-5 and TRBJ1-2; 7 positions agree with TRBD1. J was trimmed by 5 bases and V by 0 bases; bases with no gene match: 3. Looked up from germline, CDR1 is MNHEY and CDR2 is SVGAGI. The CDR3 runs to 14 residues. CDR3 in amino acids: CASSYSGQQYGYTF. The DNA of the CDR3 is TGTGCCAGCAGTTACTCGGGACAGCAATATGGCTACACCTTC.

Concerning this clone: Other DNA sequences in the same sample also yield this CDR3. The chain couples TRBV19 to TRBJ2-5, with D possibly TRBD1 on 6 matching bases. Trimming shortened V by 6 bases and J by 2 bases, and 16 bases separated the two germline ends. Germline values: CDR1 LNHDA, CDR2 SQIVND (reference sequence). The CDR3 is 15 amino acids. In DNA, the CDR3 is TGTGCCAGTAGCCCACAGGGCTTATATCAAGAGACCCAGTACTTC. Translated: CASSPQGLYQETQYF.

The chain employs TRBV7-8 and TRBJ1-5, with 8 bases identical to TRBD1. CDR3 size: 15 residues. The germline V gene encodes CDR1 SGHVS and CDR2 FQNEAQ. After removal of 1 base from V and 6 bases from J, the junction contained 5 bases not matched to a gene. The CDR3 protein is CASSLEDRGVQPQHF. DNA of the CDR3: TGTGCCAGCAGCTTAGAAGACAGGGGAGTTCAGCCCCAGCATTTT. Together with reference TRBV7-8 and TRBJ1-5, the CDR3 gives the full variable domain: GAGVSQSPRYKVAKRGQDVALRCDPISGHVSLFWYQQALGQGPEFLTYFQNEAQLDKSGLPSDRFFAERPEGSVSTLKIQRTQQEDSAVYLCASSLEDRGVQPQHFGDGTRLSIL.

The chain combines TRBV28 with TRBJ2-5, with TRBD2 matching over 13 bases. Trimming at V came to 6 bases and at J to 4 bases, leaving 11 bases not matched to a gene. In germline, CDR1 is MDHEN, CDR2 SYDVKM. The CDR3 spans 17 residues. The CDR3, as DNA: TGTGCCAGCAGCCCTACTAGCGGGGGGGCGTTTGGAGAGACCCAGTACTTC. This gives the protein CASSPTSGGAFGETQYF.

The chain links TRBV30 to TRBJ2-2; 8 bases align to TRBD2. V dropped 4 bases and J dropped 6; count of bases not matched to a gene: 4. CDR1 and CDR2 (germline): GTSNPN, SVGIG (reference sequence). The CDR3 covers 13 residues. The CDR3 region has the DNA TGTGCCTGGAACCGGGGGGGAGCCGGGGAGCTGTTTTTT. This encodes CAWNRGGAGELFF.